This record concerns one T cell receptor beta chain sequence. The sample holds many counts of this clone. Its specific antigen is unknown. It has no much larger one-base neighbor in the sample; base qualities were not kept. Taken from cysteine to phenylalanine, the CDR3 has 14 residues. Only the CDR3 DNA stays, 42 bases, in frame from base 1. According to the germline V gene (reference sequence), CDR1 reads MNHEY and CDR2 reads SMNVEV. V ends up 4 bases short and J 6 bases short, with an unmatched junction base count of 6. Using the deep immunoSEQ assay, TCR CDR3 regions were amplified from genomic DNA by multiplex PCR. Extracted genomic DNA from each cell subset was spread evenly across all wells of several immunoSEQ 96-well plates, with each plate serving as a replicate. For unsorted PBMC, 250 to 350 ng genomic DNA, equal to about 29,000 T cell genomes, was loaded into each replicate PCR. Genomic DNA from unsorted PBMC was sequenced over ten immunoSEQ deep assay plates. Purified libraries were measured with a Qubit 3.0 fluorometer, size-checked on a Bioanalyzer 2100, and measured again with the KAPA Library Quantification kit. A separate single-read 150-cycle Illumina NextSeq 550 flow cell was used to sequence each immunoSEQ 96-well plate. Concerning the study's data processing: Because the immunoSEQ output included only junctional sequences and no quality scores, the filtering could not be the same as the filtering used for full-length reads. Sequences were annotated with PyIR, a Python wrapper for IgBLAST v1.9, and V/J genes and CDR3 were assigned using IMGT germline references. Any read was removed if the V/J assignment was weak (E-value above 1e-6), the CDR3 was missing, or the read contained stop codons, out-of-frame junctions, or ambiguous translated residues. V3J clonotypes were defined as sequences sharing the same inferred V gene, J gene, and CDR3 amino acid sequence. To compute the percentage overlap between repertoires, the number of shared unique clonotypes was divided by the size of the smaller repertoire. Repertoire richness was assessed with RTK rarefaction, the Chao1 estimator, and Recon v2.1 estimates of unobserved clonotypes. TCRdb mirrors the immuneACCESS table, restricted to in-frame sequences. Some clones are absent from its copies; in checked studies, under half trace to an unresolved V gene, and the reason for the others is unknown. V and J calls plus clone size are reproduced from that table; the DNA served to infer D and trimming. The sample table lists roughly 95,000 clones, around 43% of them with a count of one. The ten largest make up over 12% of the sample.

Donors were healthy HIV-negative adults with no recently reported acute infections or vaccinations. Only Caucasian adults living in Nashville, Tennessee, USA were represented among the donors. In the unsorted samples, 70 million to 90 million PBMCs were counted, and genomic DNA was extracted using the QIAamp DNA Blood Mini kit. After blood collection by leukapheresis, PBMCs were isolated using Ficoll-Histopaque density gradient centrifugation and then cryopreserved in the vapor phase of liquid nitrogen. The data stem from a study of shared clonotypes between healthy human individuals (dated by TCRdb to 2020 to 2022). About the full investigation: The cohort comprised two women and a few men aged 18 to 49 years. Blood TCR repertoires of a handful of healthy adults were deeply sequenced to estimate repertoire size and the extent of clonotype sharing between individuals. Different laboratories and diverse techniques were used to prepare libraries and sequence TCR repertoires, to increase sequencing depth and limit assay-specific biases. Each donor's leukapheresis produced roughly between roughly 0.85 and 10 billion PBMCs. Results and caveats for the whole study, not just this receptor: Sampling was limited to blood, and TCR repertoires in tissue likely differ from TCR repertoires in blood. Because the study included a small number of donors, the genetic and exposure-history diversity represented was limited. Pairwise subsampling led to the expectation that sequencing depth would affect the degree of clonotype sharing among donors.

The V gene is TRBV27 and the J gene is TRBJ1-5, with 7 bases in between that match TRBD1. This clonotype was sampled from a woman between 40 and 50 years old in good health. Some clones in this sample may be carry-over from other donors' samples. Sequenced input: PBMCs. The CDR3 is CASSSTQGFQPQHF. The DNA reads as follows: TGTGCCAGCAGTTCCACACAGGGGTTTCAGCCCCAGCATTTT.